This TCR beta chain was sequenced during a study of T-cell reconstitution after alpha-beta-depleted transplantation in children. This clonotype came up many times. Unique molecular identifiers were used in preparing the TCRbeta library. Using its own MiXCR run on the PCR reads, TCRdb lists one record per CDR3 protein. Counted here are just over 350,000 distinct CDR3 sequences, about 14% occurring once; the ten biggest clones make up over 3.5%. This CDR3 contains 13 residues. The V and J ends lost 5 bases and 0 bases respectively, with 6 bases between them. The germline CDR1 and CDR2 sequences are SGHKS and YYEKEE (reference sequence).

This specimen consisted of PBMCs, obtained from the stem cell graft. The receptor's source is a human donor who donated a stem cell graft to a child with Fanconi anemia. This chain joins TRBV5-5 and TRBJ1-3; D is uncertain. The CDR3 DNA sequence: TGTGCCAGCAGGGCGGTCTCTGGAAACACCATATATTTT. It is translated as CASRAVSGNTIYF.